This T cell receptor beta chain stems from a study of T cells in Graves' hyperthyroidism and ophthalmopathy. This clonotype was seen many times. Its antigen is as yet unknown. TCR beta CDR3 sequences were amplified from RNA transcripts. Initially, a first-round RT-PCR of the TCR CDR3 employed the HTBI primer set. Each CDR3 protein is one row after TCRdb ran MiXCR on the multiplex PCR reads. This repertoire shows hundreds of thousands of distinct CDR3 sequences, approximately 14% found once; its top ten account for just under 8%. The germline V and J ends were trimmed by 5 bases and 2 bases, with 7 bases remaining between them. CDR3 length: 11 amino acids. Germline lookup yields CDR1 GTSNPN and CDR2 SVGIG (reference sequence). The study's findings and limits: Most thyroid clonotypes that were expanded above 0.001 also turned up in blood.

Graves' hyperthyroidism showing no ophthalmopathy progression within 18 months was considered stable. With a duration under 2 months, the hyperthyroidism was newly diagnosed in patients aged 18 to 65. The rearrangement links TRBV30 to TRBJ2-7; maybe TRBD1 (5 bases). The TCR originated in a woman aged 18-29 years with Graves' hyperthyroidism. Sequenced material: blood. This chain's CDR3 is CAWDSPYEQYF. The CDR3 DNA is TGTGCCTGGGACAGTCCCTACGAGCAGTACTTC.